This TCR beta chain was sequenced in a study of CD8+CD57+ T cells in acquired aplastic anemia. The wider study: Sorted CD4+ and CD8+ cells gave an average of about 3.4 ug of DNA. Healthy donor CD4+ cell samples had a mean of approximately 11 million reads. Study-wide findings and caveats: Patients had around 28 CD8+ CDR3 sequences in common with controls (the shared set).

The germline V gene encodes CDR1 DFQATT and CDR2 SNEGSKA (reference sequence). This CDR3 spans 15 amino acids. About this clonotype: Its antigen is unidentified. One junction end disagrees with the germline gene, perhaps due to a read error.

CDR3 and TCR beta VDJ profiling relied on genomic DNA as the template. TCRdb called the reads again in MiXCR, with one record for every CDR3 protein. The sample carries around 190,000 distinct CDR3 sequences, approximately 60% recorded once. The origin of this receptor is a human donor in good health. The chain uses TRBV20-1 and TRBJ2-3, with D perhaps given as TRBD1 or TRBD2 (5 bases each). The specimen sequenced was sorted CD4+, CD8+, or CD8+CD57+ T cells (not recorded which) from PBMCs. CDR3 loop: CSARQSGQNTDAQCF. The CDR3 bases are TGCAGTGCCCGACAAAGCGGACAAAACACAGATGCGCAGTGTTTT.